This TCR beta chain was sequenced during a study of shared clonotypes between healthy human individuals (dated by TCRdb to 2019 to 2021). Regarding the complete study: The cohort comprised a couple of women and three men aged 18 to 49 years. For each donor, three plates each were used for CD4 naive and CD4 memory, two plates were used for CD8 naive, and one plate was used for CD8 memory. To estimate repertoire size and how much clonotypes are shared between individuals, the study performed deep sequencing of blood TCR repertoires from 4 to 6 healthy adults. Libraries were prepared and TCR repertoires were sequenced by different laboratories using diverse techniques, in order to increase sequencing depth and limit assay-specific biases. Each donor's leukapheresis produced roughly between roughly 0.85 and 10 billion PBMCs. General conclusions and limits of the study: Estimated clonotype richness was generally larger for naive than for memory subsets. Even with the large sequencing depth, rarefaction of the sorted-subset datasets indicated that sequencing was incomplete. Compared with non-shared clonotypes, clonotypes shared by all four sorted-subset donors had higher generation probabilities. Because the study included only a small number of donors, the genetic and exposure-history diversity represented was limited. When a few donors were compared, the shared fraction of clonotypes was about 5.2% for naive CD4, roughly 3.3% for naive CD8, about 2.5% for memory CD4, and 0.35% to 0.4% for memory CD8. Sampling was restricted to blood, and TCR repertoires in tissues likely differ from the TCR repertoires found in blood. Pairwise subsampling led to the expectation that sequencing depth would affect the degree of clonotype sharing among donors.

CDR1 and CDR2, looked up from the germline V gene, are MDHEN and SYDVKM. The CDR3 measures 16 amino acids from cysteine to phenylalanine. Only CDR3 DNA remains: 48 bases, in frame from the first base. The junction shows trimming of 6 bases on V and 6 bases on J, plus 21 bases between the germline ends. The donors were healthy, HIV-negative adults with no recently reported acute infections or vaccinations. Every donor was a Caucasian adult living in Nashville, Tennessee, USA. CD4+ T cells were enriched through magnetic negative selection, after which naive cells were positively selected on CD45RA and the remaining negative fraction served as the memory subset. Blood was collected by leukapheresis, and PBMCs were isolated by Ficoll-Histopaque density gradient centrifugation and then cryopreserved in liquid nitrogen vapor phase. Analytical flow cytometry was used to check the purity and quantity of each magnetically sorted T cell population. Each sorted fraction had its genomic DNA isolated and then quantified by UV absorbance on a Nanodrop 2000c.

Only one count was recorded for this clone. It has no known antigen specificity. Per-base qualities were not stored, and no clone one base away is much larger. Using the deep immunoSEQ assay, multiplex PCR amplified TCR CDR3 regions from genomic DNA. Extracted genomic DNA from each cell subset was spread evenly across all wells of several immunoSEQ 96-well plates, with each plate serving as a replicate. For sorted subsets, around 0.2 ug genomic DNA, equal to 30,000 or so T cell genomes, was loaded into each replicate PCR. Purified libraries were quantified with a Qubit 3.0 fluorometer, sized on a Bioanalyzer 2100, and re-quantified with the KAPA Library Quantification kit. Each immunoSEQ 96-well plate was sequenced on its own single-read 150-cycle Illumina NextSeq 550 flow cell. In the paper's pipeline: The immunoSEQ output contained only junctional sequences without quality scores, so filtering could not match that applied to full-length reads. To assign V/J genes and CDR3, sequences were annotated against IMGT germline references using PyIR, a Python wrapper for IgBLAST v1.9. Reads were removed for weak V/J assignments (E-value above 1e-6), missing CDR3, stop codons, out-of-frame junctions, or ambiguous translated residues. A V3J clonotype was defined by an identical inferred V gene, J gene, and CDR3 amino acid sequence. The percentage overlap between two repertoires was calculated by dividing the number of shared unique clonotypes by the size of the smaller repertoire. Three approaches were used to assess repertoire richness: RTK rarefaction, the Chao1 estimator, and Recon v2.1 estimates of unobserved clonotypes. For all TCRbeta clonotypes obtained by the gDNA method from a few donors, generation probabilities were computed with OLGA. Entries here come from immuneACCESS through TCRdb and include only in-frame sequences with V and J called. Some clones fail to appear in such tables; in the studies checked, an unresolved V gene covers under half of the shortfall, and the cause of the remainder is unknown. That table supplies the V and J calls and clone size; D and trimming were determined from the DNA. This sample is represented by 2,500,000 or so clones; 85% to 95% of them were singletons. The ten largest clones represent 0.37% of the sample.

The specimen was naive CD4+ T cells from PBMCs. Explained via the paper, the cell subset or site label denotes: CD45RA+ positively selected. This receptor was identified in a young man in good health. Some clones in this sample may be carry-over from other donors' samples. The V and J genes are TRBV28 and TRBJ1-5; the D segment could be TRBD1, given 6 matching bases. Read as DNA, the sequence is TGTGCCAGCAGCTCGATACTAAGGGGGGGGGCTCAGCCCCAGCATTTT. Translated, it gives CASSSILRGGAQPQHF.